The 16 T cell receptor beta chains listed next were all sequenced from one sample in a study of T-cell reconstitution after alpha-beta-depleted transplantation in children. Preparation of the TCRbeta library used unique molecular identifiers. TCRdb redid the calling of the PCR reads with MiXCR, one entry per CDR3 protein. The sample carries fewer than 150,000 distinct CDR3 sequences, roughly 9% recorded once. The sequenced sample was PBMCs, mostly from graft donor cells, obtained 180 days after TCRalphabeta/CD19-depleted stem cell transplant. The receptors originated from a girl under three years old who had a stem cell transplant for combined immunodeficiency, so the T cells may come from the graft donor.

The chain links TRBV5-1 to TRBJ2-3; no clear D gene. Deletions cut 0 bases from V and 0 bases from J, with 11 bases between. CDR1 SGHRS and CDR2 YFSETQ come from the germline V gene. The length of the CDR3 is 16 residues. CDR3 nucleotide sequence: TGCGCCAGCAGCTTGGAGGCCGGAGCTAGCACAGATACGCAGTATTTT. Translating it yields CASSLEAGASTDTQYF.

This rearrangement joins TRBV20-1 to TRBJ2-3; D is ambiguous. Germline V gene lookup returns CDR1 DFQATT and CDR2 SNEGSKA (reference sequence). The CDR3 runs to 11 residues. The V gene lost 0 bases and the J gene lost 7 bases, with 5 bases spanning the gap. The CDR3 bases are TGCAGTGCTAGAGATATGTATACGCAGTATTTT. Translation gives CSARDMYTQYF.

In its sample, this clonotype was seen many times. This rearrangement joins TRBV21-1 to TRBJ1-2. TRBV21-1 is a pseudogene segment. This CDR3 spans 10 amino acids. This CDR3 reads CASSKDGNLF. The CDR3 DNA follows: TGTGCCAGCAGCAAAGACGGAAATCTCTTC.

The V gene is TRBV15, the J gene TRBJ1-1, with a weak D call TRBD1 (6 bases). Germline V lookup: CDR1 LNHNV, CDR2 YYDKDF (reference sequence). CDR3 length: 14 residues. Between the trimmed V and J ends, which lost 4 bases and 0 bases, there was a span of 9 bases. CDR3 sequence reads: CATSTGQLNTEAFF. In DNA, the CDR3 is TGTGCCACCAGCACTGGACAGCTGAACACTGAAGCTTTCTTT.

The rearrangement links TRBV20-1 to TRBJ1-6, with TRBD1 matching 7 bases. Germline V CDR1 and CDR2: DFQATT, SNEGSKA (reference sequence). Trimming took 3 bases from V and 3 from J; bases not matched to a gene: 5. The CDR3 sequence is 15 residues long. The CDR3 here is CSARATGVYNSPLHF. CDR3 nucleotide sequence: TGCAGTGCTAGGGCAACAGGGGTCTATAATTCACCCCTCCACTTT.

As for this clonotype: Compared with germline, one end of the junction differs, possibly owing to a read error. The V and J genes are TRBV4-3 and TRBJ2-3; TRBD2 is a possible D gene (7 bases). This CDR3 is 18 amino acids long. The germline CDR1 and CDR2 sequences are LGHNA and YSLEER. CDR3 nucleotides: TGCTCCAGCAGCCAAGAAGGGGGGGCAGGTGCTAGCACAGATACGCAGTATTTT. Its translation is CSSSQEGGAGASTDTQYF.

Of note for this clonotype: At one end the junction does not follow the germline gene, possibly because of a read error. This chain connects TRBV12-3 or TRBV12-4 to TRBJ1-5; 10 positions agree with TRBD1. This CDR3 contains 11 residues. The CDR3 protein is CASSFGTGVSF. The CDR3 region has the DNA TGTGCCAGCAGTTTCGGGACAGGGGTTAGTTTT.

This clonotype was counted at least ten times. This rearrangement joins TRBV20-1 to TRBJ1-5, with 8 bases aligning to TRBD1. The CDR3 has 16 residues. The trim removed 1 base at V and 4 bases at J, leaving 9 bases unmatched. Per the germline V gene, CDR1 is DFQATT and CDR2 is SNEGSKA (reference sequence). This chain's CDR3 is CSARVGQGAHNQPQHF. The CDR3 coding sequence is TGCAGTGCTAGAGTTGGGCAGGGGGCGCATAATCAGCCCCAGCATTTT.

V usage is TRBV28 and J usage is TRBJ1-5; tentative D call: TRBD1 (5 bases). Germline V gene sequence: CDR1 MDHEN, CDR2 SYDVKM. This CDR3 is built from 14 residues. V lost 4 bases and J lost 5, with 12 bases in between. CDR3 sequence (DNA): TGTGCCAGCAGTTCCTGGAGAGGGGATCAGCCCCAGCATTTT. Its protein is CASSSWRGDQPQHF.

This clonotype has at least ten counts. This chain uses TRBV29-1 with TRBJ2-7, with 7 bases fitting TRBD1. The CDR3 covers 13 residues. Germline assignment: CDR1 SQVTM and CDR2 ANQGSEA. V was pared by 5 bases and J by 2 bases, with 6 bases of the junction left unmatched. Here the CDR3 DNA reads TGCAGCGTTCGACAGGGATTCGCCTACGAGCAGTACTTC. This codes for CSVRQGFAYEQYF.

This clonotype was found a few times. This sequence joins TRBV29-1 and TRBJ1-2, with a possible D match to TRBD1 (5 bases). This CDR3 comprises 12 residues. Germline CDR1 reads SQVTM; CDR2 reads ANQGSEA. V shed 6 bases and J shed 7 bases, with 15 bases lying between them. CDR3 region: CSVPATRAGYTF. Here the CDR3 DNA reads TGCAGCGTCCCCGCAACCAGGGCTGGCTACACCTTC.

This clonotype has more than one count but fewer than ten. The gene calls are TRBV4-3 and TRBJ2-7, with 11 bases lining up with TRBD2. Germline V gives CDR1 LGHNA, CDR2 YSLEER. The V and J ends lost 1 base and 3 bases, in that order; junction bases with no gene match: 2. The CDR3 spans 15 residues. The CDR3 nucleotides read TGCGCCAGCAGCCAAGGGACTAGCGGGTACTACGAGCAGTACTTC. Its translation: CASSQGTSGYYEQYF.

This clonotype was counted a few times. The genes are TRBV5-1 and TRBJ2-2; D perhaps matches TRBD1 (5 bases). Between the trimmed V and J ends, which lost 3 bases and 6 bases, there was a span of 9 bases. The CDR3 is made up of 13 amino acids. The germline CDR1 and CDR2 sequences are SGHRS and YFSETQ. Written as DNA, the CDR3 is TGCGCCAGCAGCTCAGGGCTCCCCGGGGAGCTGTTTTTT. This sequence encodes CASSSGLPGELFF. Using reference TRBV5-1 and TRBJ2-2 for the parts outside the CDR3, the full variable domain is KAGVTQTPRYLIKTRGQQVTLSCSPISGHRSVSWYQQTPGQGLQFLFEYFSETQRNKGNFPGRFSGRQFSNSRSEMNVSTLELGDSALYLCASSSGLPGELFFGEGSRLTVL.

This clonotype was counted between two and nine times. The V call is TRBV10-3, the J call TRBJ2-7; 9 nucleotides agree with TRBD1. The V and J ends lost 4 bases and 0 bases, in that order; junction bases with no gene match: 7. The germline V gene has CDR1 ENHRY and CDR2 SYGVKD. The CDR3 has 16 residues. CDR3 in amino acids: CAISAPGQGSSYEQYF. As DNA, the CDR3 is TGTGCCATCAGTGCCCCAGGACAGGGGAGCTCCTACGAGCAGTACTTC.

CDR3 bases: TGTGCCAGCAGCTATCTGGGGCCGCGGGGGAATACGCAGTATTTT. Its translation is CASSYLGPRGNTQYF. The chain employs TRBV5-6 and TRBJ2-3; 7 positions match TRBD2. This CDR3 spans 15 amino acids. Trimming cost V 3 bases and J 7 bases; bases outside gene matches: 11. The germline V gene has CDR1 SGHDT and CDR2 YYEEEE.

This clonotype was observed at least ten times. Sequence at one end of the junction differs from germline and may be a read error. The chain uses TRBV7-2 and TRBJ2-3; TRBD1 might be the D (5 bases). CDR1 is SGHTA, CDR2 FQGNSA, per germline. The CDR3 sequence is 13 residues long. CDR3 sequence: CASSLDRADTQYF. The CDR3 DNA reads TGTGCCAGTAGCTTAGACAGAGCAGATACGCAGTATTTT.